Each of the 2 T cell receptor beta chains below was sequenced from the same sample in a study of T cell repertoires in cytomegalovirus infection (dated by TCRdb to the late 2010s). In light of the paper, this sample's treatment or condition label describes: in vitro stimulation with specific CMV peptide epitopes to enrich CMV-specific T cells. These TCRs are of unknown antigen specificity. TCRdb shows the sequencer as Illumina HiSeq 1500. TCRdb cleaned the public reads at Q25 with fastp, built clones with MiXCR and kept in-frame beta chains. A single entry per CDR3 protein holds the most common genes and DNA from its merged rows. A total of about 920,000 distinct CDR3 sequences appear in this sample, roughly 30% of them only once. Together, the top ten hold roughly 13% of the sample. The specimen comprised cultured CD8+ T cells from PBMCs, sampled from culture after CMV antigen stimulation. The receptor source for this set is a human donor in good health (CMV status not recorded). Some clones in this sample may be carry-over from other donors' samples.

This clonotype has more than one count but fewer than ten. The chain combines TRBV4-2 with TRBJ1-3; D is ambiguous. This CDR3 has 16 amino acids. The germline V and J ends were trimmed by 0 bases and 0 bases, with 9 bases remaining between them. Germline V lookup: CDR1 LGHNA, CDR2 YNFKEQ. CDR3 in DNA: TGTGCCAGCAGCCAAGAGCGCGGAACCTCTGGAAACACCATATATTTT. Translating gives CASSQERGTSGNTIYF.

The chain couples TRBV6-2 or TRBV6-3 to TRBJ2-1; the D is unclear. The CDR3 runs to 17 residues. Per the germline V gene, CDR1 is MNHEY and CDR2 is SVGEGT. Trimming took off 2 bases at V and 0 bases at J, with 14 bases between the two ends. CDR3 DNA sequence: TGTGCCAGCAGTTACCTAAGACGGGCTAACTCCTACAATGAGCAGTTCTTC. Its translation: CASSYLRRANSYNEQFF.